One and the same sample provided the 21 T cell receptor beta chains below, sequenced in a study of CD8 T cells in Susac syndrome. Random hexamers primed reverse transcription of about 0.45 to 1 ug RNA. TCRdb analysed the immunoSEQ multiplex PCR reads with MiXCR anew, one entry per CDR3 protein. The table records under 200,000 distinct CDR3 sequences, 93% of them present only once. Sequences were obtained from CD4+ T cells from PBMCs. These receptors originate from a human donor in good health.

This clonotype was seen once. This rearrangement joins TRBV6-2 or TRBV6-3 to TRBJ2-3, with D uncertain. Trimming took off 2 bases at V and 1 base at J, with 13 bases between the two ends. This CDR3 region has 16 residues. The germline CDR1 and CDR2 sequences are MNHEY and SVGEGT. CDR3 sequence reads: CASSYTAYPGTDTQYF. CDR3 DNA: TGTGCCAGCAGTTACACAGCATACCCTGGCACAGATACGCAGTATTTT.

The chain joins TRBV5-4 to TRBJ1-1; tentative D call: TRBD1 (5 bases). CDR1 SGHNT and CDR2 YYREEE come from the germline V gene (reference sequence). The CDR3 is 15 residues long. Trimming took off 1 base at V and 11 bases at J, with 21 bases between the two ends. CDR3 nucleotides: TGTGCCAGCAGCTTGTACATTACGGGACCTACTGGGGCTTTCTTT. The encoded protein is CASSLYITGPTGAFF.

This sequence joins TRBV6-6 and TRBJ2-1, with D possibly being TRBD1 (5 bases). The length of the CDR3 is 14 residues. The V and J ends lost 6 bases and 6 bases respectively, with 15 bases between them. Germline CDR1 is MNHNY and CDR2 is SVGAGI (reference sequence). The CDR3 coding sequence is TGTGCCAGCAGCTCGTTAGGGGCTGGCAATGAGCAGTTCTTC. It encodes CASSSLGAGNEQFF.

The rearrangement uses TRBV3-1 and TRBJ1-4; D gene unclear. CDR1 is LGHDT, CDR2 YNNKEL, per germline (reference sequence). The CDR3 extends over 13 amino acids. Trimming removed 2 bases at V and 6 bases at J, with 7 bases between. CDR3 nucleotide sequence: TGTGCCAGCAGCCAAAAGCCGGATGAAAAACTGTTTTTT. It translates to CASSQKPDEKLFF.

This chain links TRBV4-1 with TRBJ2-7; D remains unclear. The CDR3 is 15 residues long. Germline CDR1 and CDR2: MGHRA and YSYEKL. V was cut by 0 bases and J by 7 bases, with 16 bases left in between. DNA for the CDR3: TGCGCCAGCAGCCAAGATATGGACCCTCCTCCAGAGCAGTACTTC. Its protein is CASSQDMDPPPEQYF.

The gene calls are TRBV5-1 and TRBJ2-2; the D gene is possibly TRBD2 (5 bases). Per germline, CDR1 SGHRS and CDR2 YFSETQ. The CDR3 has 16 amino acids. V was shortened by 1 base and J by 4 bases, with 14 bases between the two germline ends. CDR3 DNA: TGCGCCAGCAGCTTGCTTGGTGGAGGCTTCACCGGGGAGCTGTTTTTT. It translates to CASSLLGGGFTGELFF.

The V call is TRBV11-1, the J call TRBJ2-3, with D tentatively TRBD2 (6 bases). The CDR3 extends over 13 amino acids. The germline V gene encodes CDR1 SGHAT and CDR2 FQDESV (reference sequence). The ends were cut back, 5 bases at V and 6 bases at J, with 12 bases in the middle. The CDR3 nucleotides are TGTGCCAGCAGCACCGGGGGAGTGGATACGCAGTATTTT. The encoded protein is CASSTGGVDTQYF.

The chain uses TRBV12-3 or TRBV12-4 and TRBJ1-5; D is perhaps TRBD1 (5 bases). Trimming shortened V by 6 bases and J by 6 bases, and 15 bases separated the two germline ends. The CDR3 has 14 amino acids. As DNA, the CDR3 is TGTGCCAGCAGCGCGGCCAGGGTGGGTCAGCCCCAGCATTTT. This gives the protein CASSAARVGQPQHF.

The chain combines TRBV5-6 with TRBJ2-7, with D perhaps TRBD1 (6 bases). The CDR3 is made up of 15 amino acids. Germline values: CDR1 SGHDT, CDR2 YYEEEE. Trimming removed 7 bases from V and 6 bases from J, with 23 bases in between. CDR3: CASRQGGSLPREQYV. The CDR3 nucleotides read TGTGCCAGCCGCCAAGGGGGAAGTCTCCCTCGCGAGCAGTACGTC.

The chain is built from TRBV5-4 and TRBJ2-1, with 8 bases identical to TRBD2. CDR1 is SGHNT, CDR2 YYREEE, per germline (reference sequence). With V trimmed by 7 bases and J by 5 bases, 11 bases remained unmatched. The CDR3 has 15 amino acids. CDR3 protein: CASSSQRGPHNEQFF. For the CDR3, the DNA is TGTGCCAGCTCCTCTCAGCGGGGGCCGCACAATGAGCAGTTCTTC. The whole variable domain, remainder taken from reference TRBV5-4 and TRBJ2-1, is ETGVTQSPTHLIKTRGQQVTLRCSSQSGHNTVSWYQQALGQGPQFIFQYYREEENGRGNFPPRFSGLQFPNYSSELNVNALELDDSALYLCASSSQRGPHNEQFFGPGTRLTVL.

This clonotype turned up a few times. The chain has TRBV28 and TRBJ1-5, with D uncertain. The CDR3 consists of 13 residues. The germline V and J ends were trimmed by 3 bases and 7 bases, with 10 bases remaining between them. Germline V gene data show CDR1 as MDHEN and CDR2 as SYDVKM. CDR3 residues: CASSFRGSQPQHF. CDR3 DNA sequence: TGTGCCAGCAGTTTTAGAGGGAGCCAGCCCCAGCATTTT.

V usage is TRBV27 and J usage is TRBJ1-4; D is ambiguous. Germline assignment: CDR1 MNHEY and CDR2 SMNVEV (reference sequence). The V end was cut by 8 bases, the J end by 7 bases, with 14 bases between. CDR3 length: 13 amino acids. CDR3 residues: CASSRGIREKLFF. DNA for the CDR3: TGTGCCAGCTCGAGAGGGATACGTGAAAAACTGTTTTTT.

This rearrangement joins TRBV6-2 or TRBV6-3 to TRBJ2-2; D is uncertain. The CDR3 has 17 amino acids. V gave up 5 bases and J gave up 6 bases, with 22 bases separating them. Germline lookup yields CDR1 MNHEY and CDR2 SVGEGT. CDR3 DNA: TGTGCCAGCAGTACCCTCCCGGCAGGTAATAAGGCCGGGGAGCTGTTTTTT. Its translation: CASSTLPAGNKAGELFF.

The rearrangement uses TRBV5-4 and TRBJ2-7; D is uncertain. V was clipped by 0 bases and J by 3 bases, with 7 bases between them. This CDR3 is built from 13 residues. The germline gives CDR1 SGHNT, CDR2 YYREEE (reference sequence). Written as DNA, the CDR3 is TGTGCCAGCAGCTTGGAGGGATTCTACGAGCAGTACTTC. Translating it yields CASSLEGFYEQYF.

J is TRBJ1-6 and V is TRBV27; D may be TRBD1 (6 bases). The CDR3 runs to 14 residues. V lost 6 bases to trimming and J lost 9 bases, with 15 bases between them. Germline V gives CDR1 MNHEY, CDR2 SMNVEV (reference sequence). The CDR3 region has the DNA TGTGCCAGCAGGCCCAGGGGAGGTAGTTCACCCCTCCACTTT. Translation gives CASRPRGGSSPLHF.

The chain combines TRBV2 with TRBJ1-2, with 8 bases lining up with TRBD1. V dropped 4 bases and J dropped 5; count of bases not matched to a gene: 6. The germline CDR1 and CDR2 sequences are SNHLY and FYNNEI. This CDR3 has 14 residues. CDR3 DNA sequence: TGTGCCAGCAGTGCCGGACAGGGATCTTATGGCTACACCTTC. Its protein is CASSAGQGSYGYTF.

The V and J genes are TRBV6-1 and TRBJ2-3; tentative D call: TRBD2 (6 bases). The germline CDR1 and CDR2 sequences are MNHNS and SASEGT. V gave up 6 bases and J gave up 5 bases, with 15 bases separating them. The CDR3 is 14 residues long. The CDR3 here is CASRERVRGDTQYF. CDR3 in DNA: TGTGCCAGCAGGGAGAGGGTGCGGGGAGATACGCAGTATTTT.

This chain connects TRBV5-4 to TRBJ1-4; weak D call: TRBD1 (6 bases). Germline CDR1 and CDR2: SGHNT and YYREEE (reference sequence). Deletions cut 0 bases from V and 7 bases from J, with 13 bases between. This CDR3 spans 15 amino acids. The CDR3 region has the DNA TGTGCCAGCAGCTTGGATGGCAGGGGAGGTGAAAAACTGTTTTTT. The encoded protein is CASSLDGRGGEKLFF.

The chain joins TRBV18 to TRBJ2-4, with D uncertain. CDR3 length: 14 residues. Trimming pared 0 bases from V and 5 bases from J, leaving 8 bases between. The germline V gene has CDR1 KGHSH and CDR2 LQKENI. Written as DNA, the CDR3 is TGTGCCAGCTCACCACCGAGCGTGCAAAACATTCAGTACTTC. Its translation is CASSPPSVQNIQYF.

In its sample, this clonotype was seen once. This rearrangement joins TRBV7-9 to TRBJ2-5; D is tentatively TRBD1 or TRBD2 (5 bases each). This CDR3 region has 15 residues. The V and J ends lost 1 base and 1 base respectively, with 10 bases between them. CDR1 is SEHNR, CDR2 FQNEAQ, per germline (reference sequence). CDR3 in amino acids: CASSLEGTSQETQYF. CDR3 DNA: TGTGCCAGCAGCTTAGAAGGGACCTCCCAAGAGACCCAGTACTTC. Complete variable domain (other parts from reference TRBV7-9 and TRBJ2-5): DTGVSQNPRHKITKRGQNVTFRCDPISEHNRLYWYRQTLGQGPEFLTYFQNEAQLEKSRLLSDRFSAERPKGSFSTLEIQRTEQGDSAMYLCASSLEGTSQETQYFGPGTRLLVL.

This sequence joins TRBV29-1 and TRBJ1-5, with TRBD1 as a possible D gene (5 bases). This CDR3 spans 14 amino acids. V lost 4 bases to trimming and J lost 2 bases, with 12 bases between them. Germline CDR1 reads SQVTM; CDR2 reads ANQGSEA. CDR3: CSVVGDGGNQPQHF. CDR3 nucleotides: TGCAGCGTTGTAGGGGATGGTGGCAATCAGCCCCAGCATTTT.